The 5 T cell receptor beta chains given below trace back to one sample, sequenced in a study of regulatory T cells in long-lasting Graves disease. Time point denoted: newly diagnosed GD, antithyroid drugs for less than 3 months. The TCR library used RNA extracted from PBMCs. Assembly of TCR beta libraries relied on iRepertoire HTBI primers together with Arm-PCR of CDR3 regions. MiXCR was run by TCRdb on the multiplex PCR reads, yielding one entry per CDR3 protein. Among 450,000 to 650,000 distinct CDR3 sequences listed, 15% to 20% were seen once. This sample was shared with a second study, whose subject was T cells in Graves' hyperthyroidism and ophthalmopathy.

This specimen was peripheral blood mononuclear cells (PBMCs), taken at new diagnosis, from a patient treated with antithyroid drugs. These receptors all come from a woman aged 35-60 years with Graves disease.

As regards this clonotype: This likely comes from a read error, as the CDR3 has no conserved phenylalanine or tryptophan at its end. The chain employs TRBV6-5 and TRBJ2-7; D is possibly TRBD1 (6 bases). The CDR3 is made up of 14 amino acids. Germline V gene data show CDR1 as MNHEY and CDR2 as SVGAGI. Trimming stripped 4 bases from V and 2 bases from J, with 12 bases between. Here the CDR3 reads CASSSVRGPYEQYL. As DNA, the CDR3 is TGTGCCAGCAGTTCGGTCAGGGGCCCCTACGAGCAGTACCTC.

In its sample, this clonotype was seen once. This may arise from a read error, as a much more abundant clone is one base away. V is TRBV19 and J is TRBJ2-5; D is unresolved. Matching the DNA end better, TRBJ2-1 makes the J call doubtful. CDR3 length equals 13 residues. Germline V gene data show CDR1 as LNHDA and CDR2 as SQIVND (reference sequence). CDR3 bases: TGTGCCAGTAGTCTCTCTTCGGCGGAGACCCAGTTCTTC. It yields the protein CASSLSSAETQFF.

J is TRBJ2-7 and V is TRBV20-1; TRBD2 is a possible D gene (5 bases). Germline V gives CDR1 DFQATT, CDR2 SNEGSKA (reference sequence). This CDR3 spans 11 amino acids. Trimming left V 6 bases short and J 5 bases short, with 11 bases between. For the CDR3, the DNA is TGCAGTGCCCCGGACTCACACGAGCAGTACTTC. Residues: CSAPDSHEQYF.

With respect to this clonotype: A much larger clone is a single base away; this may be a read error. The chain recombines TRBV6-1 with TRBJ2-7; 7 bases match TRBD1. The CDR3 is 14 amino acids. V lost 7 bases to trimming and J lost 7 bases; unmatched junction nucleotides: 13. The germline CDR1 and CDR2 sequences are MNHNS and SASEGT. The CDR3 region has the DNA TGTGCCAGCATCCCTGGGGACAGTTACAATGAGCAGTACTTC. Translated, it gives CASIPGDSYNEQYF.

This clonotype was seen at least ten times. The genes are TRBV30 and TRBJ2-7; perhaps TRBD1 as D (5 bases). Trimming left V 2 bases short and J 4 bases short, with 9 bases between. This CDR3 spans 12 amino acids. Germline V gene lookup returns CDR1 GTSNPN and CDR2 SVGIG (reference sequence). CDR3 nucleotide sequence: TGTGCCTGGAGTTCAAGGGGTTACGAGCAGTACTTC. Protein product: CAWSSRGYEQYF.